A selection of T cell receptor beta chains follows, all from one sample in a study of blood T cell repertoires in COVID-19. Sequencing was performed with immunoSEQ multiplex PCR; in TCRdb, only in-frame clones are kept and a portion is missing. The sample includes about 210,000 clones, just over 85% seen only once; the top ten take around 1.5%. The sample was peripheral blood. The receptor source for this set is a man between 18 and 35 years old with active or convalescent COVID-19. Each CDR3 is given with its conserved first and last residue. A D gene is named only where the DNA matches it firmly. The size of a clone is reported for some rows only, either as once, few or many, or as a class for expanded clones.

CDR3 DNA: TGCGCCAGCAGCCCGAGGACAGCCTTGAACACTGAAGCTTTCTTT; CDR3 protein: CASSPRTALNTEAFF; V gene: TRBV4-1; clone size: few; J gene: TRBJ1-1; D gene: -
CDR3 DNA: TGTGCCAGCAGCCCACTAGCGGGAGTAACTGGGGCCAACGTCCTGACTTTC; CDR3 protein: CASSPLAGVTGANVLTF; V gene: TRBV7-8; clone size: -; J gene: TRBJ2-6; D gene: TRBD2
CDR3 DNA: TGTGCCAGCAGTGTCTATGGAGGGCAGAACACTGAAGCTTTCTTT; CDR3 protein: CASSVYGGQNTEAFF; V gene: TRBV2; clone size: -; J gene: TRBJ1-1; D gene: -
CDR3 DNA: TGTGCCAGCAGTTTATCTCGGGAGGGGATGTACTTC; CDR3 protein: CASSLSREGMYF; V gene: TRBV28; clone size: -; J gene: TRBJ2-7; D gene: TRBD2
CDR3 DNA: TGTGCCAGCAGTGCAACTCAACAGAGCCTCAATGAAAAACTGTTTTTT; CDR3 protein: CASSATQQSLNEKLFF; V gene: TRBV27; clone size: -; J gene: TRBJ1-4; D gene: -
CDR3 DNA: TGTGCCAGCAGCTTAGGACACTCCTCTGGAAACACCATATATTTT; CDR3 protein: CASSLGHSSGNTIYF; V gene: TRBV7-2; clone size: -; J gene: TRBJ1-3; D gene: -
CDR3 DNA: TGTGCCAGCAGGGGGAGGGCAGGGGATAGCAATCAGCCCCAGCATTTT; CDR3 protein: CASRGRAGDSNQPQHF; V gene: TRBV6-6; clone size: few; J gene: TRBJ1-5; D gene: -
CDR3 DNA: TGTGCCAGCAGCGTAGTGGGGGCTAGCACAGATACGCAGTATTTT; CDR3 protein: CASSVVGASTDTQYF; V gene: TRBV9; clone size: -; J gene: TRBJ2-3; D gene: -
CDR3 DNA: TGTGCCAGCAGCCCCCCTCAGGGAGGGCAAGAGACCCAGTACTTC; CDR3 protein: CASSPPQGGQETQYF; V gene: TRBV9; clone size: -; J gene: TRBJ2-5; D gene: TRBD2
CDR3 DNA: TGTGCCACCAGTGACCCGGGACAGGGGAGCAACATTCAGTACTTC; CDR3 protein: CATSDPGQGSNIQYF; V gene: TRBV24-1; clone size: -; J gene: TRBJ2-4; D gene: TRBD1
CDR3 DNA: TGTGCCAGCAGTGACTCCCCTGCGCCCCTGGCAGGGAAGAAATATTGGCAAGAGACCCAGTACTTC; CDR3 protein: CASSDSPAPLAGKKYWQETQYF; V gene: TRBV6-4; clone size: -; J gene: TRBJ2-5; D gene: -
CDR3 DNA: TGTGCCAGCAGTCAACGACAGGGTGTCAATCAGCCCCAGCATTTT; CDR3 protein: CASSQRQGVNQPQHF; V gene: TRBV6-6; clone size: -; J gene: TRBJ1-5; D gene: TRBD1
CDR3 DNA: TGCGCCAGCGGGGTCGGGAGCTCTGGAAACACCATATATTTT; CDR3 protein: CASGVGSSGNTIYF; V gene: TRBV4-1; clone size: -; J gene: TRBJ1-3; D gene: -
CDR3 DNA: TGTGCCAGCAGCCCTGGTATCAGGGAATACACCGGGGAGCTGTTTTTT; CDR3 protein: CASSPGIREYTGELFF; V gene: TRBV7-3; clone size: -; J gene: TRBJ2-2; D gene: -
CDR3 DNA: TGCACCAGCAGCCAAGATCCCCGGGAACCCCCCCAGCACCACACGGATACGCAGTATTTT; CDR3 protein: CTSSQDPREPPQHHTDTQYF; V gene: TRBV1; clone size: -; J gene: TRBJ2-3; D gene: -
CDR3 DNA: TGTGCCATCAGTGGTACCGCGCCGCTATCCTACGAGCAGTACTTC; CDR3 protein: CAISGTAPLSYEQYF; V gene: TRBV10-3; clone size: -; J gene: TRBJ2-7; D gene: -
CDR3 DNA: TGTGCCAGCAGTTTTCTACTCCGGGACAGTACTTCACCCCTCCACTTT; CDR3 protein: CASSFLLRDSTSPLHF; V gene: TRBV27; clone size: -; J gene: TRBJ1-6; D gene: TRBD1
CDR3 DNA: TGTGCCAGTATAACGACAGGGTCGGTGAACATTCAGTACTTC; CDR3 protein: CASITTGSVNIQYF; V gene: TRBV6-5; clone size: -; J gene: TRBJ2-4; D gene: TRBD1
CDR3 DNA: TGTGCCAGCAGCCAGGGGCAGTTCTTCTACGAGCAGTACTTC; CDR3 protein: CASSQGQFFYEQYF; V gene: TRBV3-1/TRBV3-2; clone size: -; J gene: TRBJ2-7; D gene: -
CDR3 DNA: TGCGCCAGCAGCTTGGCCCCCAGCGGGAGTGGGAATGAGCAGTTCTTC; CDR3 protein: CASSLAPSGSGNEQFF; V gene: TRBV5-1; clone size: -; J gene: TRBJ2-1; D gene: TRBD2
CDR3 DNA: TGTGCCAGCAGCCAACCAGGGCGCTATGGAAACACCATATATTTT; CDR3 protein: CASSQPGRYGNTIYF; V gene: TRBV3-1/TRBV3-2; clone size: many; J gene: TRBJ1-3; D gene: -
CDR3 DNA: TGCGCCAGCTGTCATTCGGGTGGGCGGGTGCAGCGGGAGGGCCACACAGATACGCAGTATTTT; CDR3 protein: CASCHSGGRVQREGHTDTQYF; V gene: TRBV23-1; clone size: -; J gene: TRBJ2-3; D gene: TRBD2
CDR3 DNA: TGTGCCGCAAGGGAGGTTAACACTGAAGCTTTCTTT; CDR3 protein: CAAREVNTEAFF; V gene: TRBV28; clone size: -; J gene: TRBJ1-1; D gene: -
CDR3 DNA: TGTGCCATCAGTGAGGCGGTTAGCGGGATGGGAGAGACCCAGTACTTC; CDR3 protein: CAISEAVSGMGETQYF; V gene: TRBV10-3; clone size: -; J gene: TRBJ2-5; D gene: TRBD2
CDR3 DNA: TGTGCCATCAGGGGGACAGGGGGGTACGAGCAGTACTTC; CDR3 protein: CAIRGTGGYEQYF; V gene: TRBV10-3; clone size: -; J gene: TRBJ2-7; D gene: TRBD1
CDR3 DNA: TGCGCCAGCAGCCAAGAAATTTCAGCGCGTCAGGGCAAGCAGTTCTTC; CDR3 protein: CASSQEISARQGKQFF; V gene: TRBV4-1; clone size: -; J gene: TRBJ2-1; D gene: -
CDR3 DNA: TGCGCCAGCAGCCAAGGGACAGGGGGCTATGAAAAACTGTTTTTT; CDR3 protein: CASSQGTGGYEKLFF; V gene: TRBV4-1; clone size: -; J gene: TRBJ1-4; D gene: TRBD1